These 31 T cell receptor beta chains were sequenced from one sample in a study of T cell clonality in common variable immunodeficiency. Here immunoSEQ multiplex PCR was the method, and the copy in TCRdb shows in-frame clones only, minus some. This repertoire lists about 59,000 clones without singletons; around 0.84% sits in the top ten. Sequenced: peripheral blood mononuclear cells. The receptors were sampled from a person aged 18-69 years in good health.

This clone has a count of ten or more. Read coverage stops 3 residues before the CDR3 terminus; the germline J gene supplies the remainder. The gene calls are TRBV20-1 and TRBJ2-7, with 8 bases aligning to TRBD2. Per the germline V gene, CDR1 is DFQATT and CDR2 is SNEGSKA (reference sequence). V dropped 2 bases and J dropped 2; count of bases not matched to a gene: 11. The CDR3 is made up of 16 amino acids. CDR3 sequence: CSARPSGRTITYEQYF. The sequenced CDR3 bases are TGCAGTGCTAGACCTAGCGGGCGAACCATTACCTACGAG.

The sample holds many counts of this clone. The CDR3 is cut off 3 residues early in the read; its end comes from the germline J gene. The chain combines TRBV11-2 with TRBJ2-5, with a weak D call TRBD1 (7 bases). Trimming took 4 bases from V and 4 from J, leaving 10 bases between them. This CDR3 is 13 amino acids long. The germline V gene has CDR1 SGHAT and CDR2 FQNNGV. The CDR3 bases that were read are TGTGCCAGCAGCTACAGGGGAGGAGAGACC. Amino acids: CASSYRGGET. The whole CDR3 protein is CASSYRGGETQYF.

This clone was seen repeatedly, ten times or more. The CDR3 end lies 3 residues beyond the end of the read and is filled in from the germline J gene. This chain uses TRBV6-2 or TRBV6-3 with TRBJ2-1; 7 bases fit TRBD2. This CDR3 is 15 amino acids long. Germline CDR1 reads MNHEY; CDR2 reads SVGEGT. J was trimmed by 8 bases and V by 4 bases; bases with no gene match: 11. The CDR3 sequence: CASSWGAGMVDEQFF. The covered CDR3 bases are TGTGCCAGCAGTTGGGGAGCGGGGATGGTGGATGAG.

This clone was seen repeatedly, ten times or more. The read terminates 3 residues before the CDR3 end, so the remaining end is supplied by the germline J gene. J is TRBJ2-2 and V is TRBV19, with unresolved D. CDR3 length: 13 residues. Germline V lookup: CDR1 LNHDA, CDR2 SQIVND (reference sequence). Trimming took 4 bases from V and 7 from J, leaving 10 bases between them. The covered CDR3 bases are TGTGCCAGTAGTACAACAGTGGTCGGGGAG. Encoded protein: CASSTTVVGE. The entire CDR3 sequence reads CASSTTVVGELFF.

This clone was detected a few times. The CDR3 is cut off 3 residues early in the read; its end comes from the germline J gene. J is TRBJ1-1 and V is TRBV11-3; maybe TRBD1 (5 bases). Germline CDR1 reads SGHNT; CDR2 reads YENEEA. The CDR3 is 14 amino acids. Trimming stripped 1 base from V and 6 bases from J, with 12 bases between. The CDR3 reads CASSLGEGASEAFF. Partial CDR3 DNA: TGTGCCAGCAGCTTAGGAGAAGGGGCCTCTGAA.

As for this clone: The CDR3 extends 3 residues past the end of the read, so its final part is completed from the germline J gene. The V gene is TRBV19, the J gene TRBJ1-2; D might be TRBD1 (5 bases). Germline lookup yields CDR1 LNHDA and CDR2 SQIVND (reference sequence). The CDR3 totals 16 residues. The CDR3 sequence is CASRKTSGSRGNDYTF. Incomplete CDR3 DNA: TGTGCCAGTAGGAAGACTAGCGGGAGTAGGGGCAATGAC.

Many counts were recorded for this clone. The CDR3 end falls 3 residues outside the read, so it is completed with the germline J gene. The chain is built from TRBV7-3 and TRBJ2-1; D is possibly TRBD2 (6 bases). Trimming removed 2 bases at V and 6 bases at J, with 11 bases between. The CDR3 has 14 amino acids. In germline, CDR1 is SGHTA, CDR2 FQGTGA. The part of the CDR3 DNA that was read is TGTGCCAGCAGCTTAGGTTCGACTAGCAATGAG. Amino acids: CASSLGSTSNE. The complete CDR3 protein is CASSLGSTSNEQFF.

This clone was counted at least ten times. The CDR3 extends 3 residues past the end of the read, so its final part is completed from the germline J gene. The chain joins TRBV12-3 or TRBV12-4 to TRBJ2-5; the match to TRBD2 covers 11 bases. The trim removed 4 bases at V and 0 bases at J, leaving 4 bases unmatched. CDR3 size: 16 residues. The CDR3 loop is CASSSLAGEYQETQYF. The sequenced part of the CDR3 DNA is TGTGCCAGCAGTTCACTAGCGGGAGAGTACCAAGAGACC.

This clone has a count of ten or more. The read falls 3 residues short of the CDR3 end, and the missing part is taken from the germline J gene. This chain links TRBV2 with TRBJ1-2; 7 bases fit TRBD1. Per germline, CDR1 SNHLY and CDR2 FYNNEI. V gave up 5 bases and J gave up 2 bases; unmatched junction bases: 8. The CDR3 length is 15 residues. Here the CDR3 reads CASSPGTALNYGYTF. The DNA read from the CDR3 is TGTGCCAGCAGTCCCGGGACAGCACTAAACTATGGC.

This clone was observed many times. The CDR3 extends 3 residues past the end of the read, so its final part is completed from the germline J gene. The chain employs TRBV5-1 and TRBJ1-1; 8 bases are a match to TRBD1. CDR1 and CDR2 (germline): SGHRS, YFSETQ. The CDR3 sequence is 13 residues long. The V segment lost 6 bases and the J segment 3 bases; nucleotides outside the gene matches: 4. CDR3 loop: CASIGQGDTEAFF. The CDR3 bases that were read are TGCGCCAGCATCGGACAGGGCGACACTGAA.

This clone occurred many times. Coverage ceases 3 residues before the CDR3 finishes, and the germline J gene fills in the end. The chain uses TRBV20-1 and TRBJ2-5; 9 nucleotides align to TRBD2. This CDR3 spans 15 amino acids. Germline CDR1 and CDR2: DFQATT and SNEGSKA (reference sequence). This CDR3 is CSAPVAGAFPETQYF. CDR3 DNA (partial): TGCAGCGCTCCGGTAGCGGGAGCCTTCCCAGAGACC.

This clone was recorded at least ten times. Incomplete CDR3 DNA: TGCAGTGCTAGAGGAGGGGGAGCAGGGCGGATCCAAGAGACC. Its translation: CSARGGGAGRIQET. The full CDR3 protein is CSARGGGAGRIQETQYF. The gene calls are TRBV20-1 and TRBJ2-5; D is perhaps TRBD1 (6 bases). The CDR3 end lies 3 residues beyond the end of the read and is filled in from the germline J gene. The CDR3 runs 17 residues. V was clipped by 1 base and J by 1 base, with 19 bases between them. The germline gives CDR1 DFQATT, CDR2 SNEGSKA (reference sequence).

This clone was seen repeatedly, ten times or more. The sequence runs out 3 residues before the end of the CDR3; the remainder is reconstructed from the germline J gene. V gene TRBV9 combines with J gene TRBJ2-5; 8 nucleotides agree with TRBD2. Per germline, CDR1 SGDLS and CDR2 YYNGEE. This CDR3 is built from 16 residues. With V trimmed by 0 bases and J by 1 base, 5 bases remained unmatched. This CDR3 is CASSVGRGGIQETQYF. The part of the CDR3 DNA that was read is TGTGCCAGCAGCGTAGGACGGGGGGGGATCCAAGAGACC.

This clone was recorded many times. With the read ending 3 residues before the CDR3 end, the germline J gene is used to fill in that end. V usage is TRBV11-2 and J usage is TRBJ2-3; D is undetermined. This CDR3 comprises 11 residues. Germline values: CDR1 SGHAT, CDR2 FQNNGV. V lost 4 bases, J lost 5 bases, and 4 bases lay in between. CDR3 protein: CASSSLDTQYF. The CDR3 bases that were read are TGTGCCAGCAGCTCTTTAGATACG.

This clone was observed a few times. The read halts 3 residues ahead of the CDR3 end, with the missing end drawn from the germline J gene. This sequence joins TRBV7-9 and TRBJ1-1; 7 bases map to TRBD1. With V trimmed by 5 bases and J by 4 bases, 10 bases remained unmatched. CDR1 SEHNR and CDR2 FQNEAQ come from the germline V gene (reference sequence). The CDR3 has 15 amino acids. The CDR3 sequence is CASSRDRAGITEAFF. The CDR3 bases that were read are TGTGCCAGCAGCCGTGACAGGGCAGGTATCACTGAA.

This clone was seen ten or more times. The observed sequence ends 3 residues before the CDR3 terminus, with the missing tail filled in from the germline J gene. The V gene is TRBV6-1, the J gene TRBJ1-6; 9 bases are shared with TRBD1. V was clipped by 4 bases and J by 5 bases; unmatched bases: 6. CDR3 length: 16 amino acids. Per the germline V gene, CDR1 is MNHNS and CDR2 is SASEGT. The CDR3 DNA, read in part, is TGTGCCAGCAGTGCCACCGGGACAGGGAATAATTCACCC. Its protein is CASSATGTGNNSP. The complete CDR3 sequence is CASSATGTGNNSPLHF.

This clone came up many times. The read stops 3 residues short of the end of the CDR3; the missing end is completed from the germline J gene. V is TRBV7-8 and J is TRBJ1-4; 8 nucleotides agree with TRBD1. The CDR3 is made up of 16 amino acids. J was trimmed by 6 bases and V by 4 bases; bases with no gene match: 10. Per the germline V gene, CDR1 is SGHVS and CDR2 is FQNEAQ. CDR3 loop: CASSSFQGARHEKLFF. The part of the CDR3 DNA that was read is TGTGCCAGCAGCTCATTCCAGGGGGCGAGGCATGAAAAA.

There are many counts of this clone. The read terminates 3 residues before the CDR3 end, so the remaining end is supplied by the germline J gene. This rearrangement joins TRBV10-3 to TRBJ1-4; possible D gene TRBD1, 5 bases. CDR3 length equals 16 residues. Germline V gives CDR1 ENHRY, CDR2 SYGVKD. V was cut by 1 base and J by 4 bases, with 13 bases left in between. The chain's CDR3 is CAISEFAGGDNEKLFF. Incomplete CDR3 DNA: TGTGCCATCAGTGAGTTTGCCGGGGGGGATAATGAAAAA.

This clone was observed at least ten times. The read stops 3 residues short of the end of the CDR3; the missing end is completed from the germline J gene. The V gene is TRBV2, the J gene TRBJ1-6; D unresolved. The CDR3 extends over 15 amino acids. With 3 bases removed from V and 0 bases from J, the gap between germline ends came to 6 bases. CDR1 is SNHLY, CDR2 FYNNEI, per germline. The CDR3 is CASSDRSSYNSPLHF. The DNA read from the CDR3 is TGTGCCAGCAGTGACAGGAGCTCCTATAATTCACCC.

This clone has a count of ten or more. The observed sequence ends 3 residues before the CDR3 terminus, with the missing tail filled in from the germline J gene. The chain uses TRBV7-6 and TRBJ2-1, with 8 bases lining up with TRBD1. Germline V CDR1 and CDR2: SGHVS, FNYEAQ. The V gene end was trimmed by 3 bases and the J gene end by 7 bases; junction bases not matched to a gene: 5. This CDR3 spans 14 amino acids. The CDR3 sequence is CASSLQGAFNEQFF. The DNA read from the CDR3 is TGTGCCAGCAGCTTGCAGGGGGCTTTTAATGAG. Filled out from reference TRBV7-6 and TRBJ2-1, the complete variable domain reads GAGVSQSPRYKVTKRGQDVALRCDPISGHVSLYWYRQALGQGPEFLTYFNYEAQQDKSGLPNDRFSAERPEGSISTLTIQRTEQRDSAMYRCASSLQGAFNEQFFGPGTRLTVL.

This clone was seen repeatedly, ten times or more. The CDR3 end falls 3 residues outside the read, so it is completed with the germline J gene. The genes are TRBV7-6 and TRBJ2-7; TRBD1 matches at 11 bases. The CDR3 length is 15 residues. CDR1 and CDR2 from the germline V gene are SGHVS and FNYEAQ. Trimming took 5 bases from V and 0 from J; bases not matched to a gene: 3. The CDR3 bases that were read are TGTGCCAGCAGCCTCGGGACAGGGGGCTCCTACGAG. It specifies CASSLGTGGSYE. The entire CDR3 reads CASSLGTGGSYEQYF. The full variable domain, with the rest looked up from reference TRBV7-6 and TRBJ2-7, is GAGVSQSPRYKVTKRGQDVALRCDPISGHVSLYWYRQALGQGPEFLTYFNYEAQQDKSGLPNDRFSAERPEGSISTLTIQRTEQRDSAMYRCASSLGTGGSYEQYFGPGTRLTVT.

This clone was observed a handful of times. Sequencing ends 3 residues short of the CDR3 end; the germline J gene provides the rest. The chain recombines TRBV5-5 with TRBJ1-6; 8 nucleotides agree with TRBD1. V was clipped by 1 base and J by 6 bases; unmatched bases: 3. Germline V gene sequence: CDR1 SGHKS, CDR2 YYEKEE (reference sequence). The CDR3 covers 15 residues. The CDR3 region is CASSLRGQGNSPLHF. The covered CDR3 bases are TGTGCCAGCAGCTTGAGAGGACAGGGTAATTCACCC.

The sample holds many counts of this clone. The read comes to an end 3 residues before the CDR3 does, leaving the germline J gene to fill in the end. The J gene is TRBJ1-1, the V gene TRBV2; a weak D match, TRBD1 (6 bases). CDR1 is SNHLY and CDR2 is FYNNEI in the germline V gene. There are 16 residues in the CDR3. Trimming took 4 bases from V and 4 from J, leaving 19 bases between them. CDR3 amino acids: CASSAGVLQGGTEAFF. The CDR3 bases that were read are TGTGCCAGCAGTGCAGGGGTGCTTCAGGGCGGCACTGAA.

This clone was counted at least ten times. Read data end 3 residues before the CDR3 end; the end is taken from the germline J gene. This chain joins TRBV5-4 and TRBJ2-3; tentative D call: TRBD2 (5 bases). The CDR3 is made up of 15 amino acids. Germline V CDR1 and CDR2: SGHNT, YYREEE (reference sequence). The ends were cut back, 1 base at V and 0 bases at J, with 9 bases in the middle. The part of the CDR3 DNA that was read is TGTGCCAGCAGCTTGCGGACTCTTAGCACAGATACG. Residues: CASSLRTLSTDT. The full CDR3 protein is CASSLRTLSTDTQYF.

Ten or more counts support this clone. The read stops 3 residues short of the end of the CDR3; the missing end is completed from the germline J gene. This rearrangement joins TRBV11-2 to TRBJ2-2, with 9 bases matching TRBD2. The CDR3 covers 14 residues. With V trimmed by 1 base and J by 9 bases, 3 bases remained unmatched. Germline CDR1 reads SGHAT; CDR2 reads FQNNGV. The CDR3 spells CASSLVRGGRELFF. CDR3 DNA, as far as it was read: TGTGCCAGCAGCTTAGTGCGGGGGGGTCGGGAG.

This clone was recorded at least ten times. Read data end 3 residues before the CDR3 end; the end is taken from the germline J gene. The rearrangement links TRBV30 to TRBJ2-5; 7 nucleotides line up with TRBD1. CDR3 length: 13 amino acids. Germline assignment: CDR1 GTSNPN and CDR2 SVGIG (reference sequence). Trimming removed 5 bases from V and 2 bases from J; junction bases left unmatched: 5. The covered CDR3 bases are TGTGCCTGGCCTCTACAGGGGCAAGAGACC. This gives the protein CAWPLQGQET. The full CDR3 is CAWPLQGQETQYF.

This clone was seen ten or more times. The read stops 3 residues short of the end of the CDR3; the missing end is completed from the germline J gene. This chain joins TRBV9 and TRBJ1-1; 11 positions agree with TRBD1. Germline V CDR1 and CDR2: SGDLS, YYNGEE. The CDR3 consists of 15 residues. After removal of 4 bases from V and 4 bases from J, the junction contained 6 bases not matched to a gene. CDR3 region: CASSPSGTGGTEAFF. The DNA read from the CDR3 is TGTGCCAGCAGCCCGTCCGGGACAGGGGGCACTGAA.

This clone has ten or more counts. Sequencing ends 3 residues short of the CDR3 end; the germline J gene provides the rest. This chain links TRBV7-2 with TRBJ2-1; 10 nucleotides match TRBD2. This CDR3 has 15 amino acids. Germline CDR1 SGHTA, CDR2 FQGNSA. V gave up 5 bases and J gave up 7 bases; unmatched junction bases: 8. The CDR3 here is CASSPPAGGRNEQFF. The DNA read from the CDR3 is TGTGCCAGCAGCCCCCCAGCGGGGGGGCGGAATGAG.

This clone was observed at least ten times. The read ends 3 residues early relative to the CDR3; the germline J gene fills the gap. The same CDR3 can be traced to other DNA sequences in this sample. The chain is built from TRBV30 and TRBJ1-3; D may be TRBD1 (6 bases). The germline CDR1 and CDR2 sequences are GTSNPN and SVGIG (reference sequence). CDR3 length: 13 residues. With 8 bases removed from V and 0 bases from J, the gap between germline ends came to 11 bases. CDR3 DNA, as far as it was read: TGTGCCCGGGCGGGACACTCTGGAAACACC. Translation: CARAGHSGNT. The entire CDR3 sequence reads CARAGHSGNTIYF.

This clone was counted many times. CDR3 DNA (partial): TGTGCCAGCACCTTACAGGGATCTTCTGGC. It codes for CASTLQGSSG. From start to end, the CDR3 is CASTLQGSSGYTF. The chain links TRBV12-3 or TRBV12-4 to TRBJ1-2; TRBD1 might be the D (6 bases). Read sequence stops 3 residues before the CDR3 end, and the germline J gene provides the missing end. This CDR3 is 13 amino acids long. The ends were cut back, 7 bases at V and 7 bases at J, with 16 bases in the middle.

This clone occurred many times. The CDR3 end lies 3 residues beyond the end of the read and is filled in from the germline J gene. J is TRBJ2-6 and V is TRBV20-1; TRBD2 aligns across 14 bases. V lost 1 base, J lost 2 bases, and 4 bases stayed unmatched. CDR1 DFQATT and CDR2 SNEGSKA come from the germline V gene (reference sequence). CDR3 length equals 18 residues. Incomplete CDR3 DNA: TGCAGTGCTAGAGCTACGGGACTAGCGGGAGCTGGGGCCAACGTC. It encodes CSARATGLAGAGANV. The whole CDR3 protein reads CSARATGLAGAGANVLTF.